What follows is one T cell receptor beta chain and its context. Its antigen is undetermined. V trimming: 4 bases; J trimming: 1 base; junction bases outside the gene matches: 6. The CDR3 extends over 16 amino acids. The germline V gene has CDR1 PRHDT and CDR2 FYEKMQ (reference sequence). The entry originates in a study of cytomegalovirus exposure and HLA in healthy donors. Study results and limitations: Later on, a genetic analysis was performed. It linked a missense variant in DCLRE1C with V- and J-gene trimming of TCR beta. Rarity held for most TCR sequences, but there were some public TCRs that occurred in many donors. It was only CMV serostatus that was available as immune exposure information. Analysis performed later showed TCR beta chains linked to HLA being more clonally expanded than equally common others.

The PCR used 60 Vbeta and 13 Jbeta primers. TCRdb's copy holds only in-frame clones and misses some; the assay was immunoSEQ multiplex PCR. The repertoire holds 100,000 to 120,000 clones, 60% to 85% seen once, with about 3.2% in the top ten. This TCR derives from a woman in her sixties in good health and CMV-seropositive. The V and J genes are TRBV13 and TRBJ2-3, with 9 nucleotides matching TRBD2. The sequenced sample was PBMCs. CDR3 in amino acids: CASSSRTSARTDTQYF. The CDR3 nucleotides read TGTGCCAGCAGCTCAAGGACTAGCGCACGCACAGATACGCAGTATTTT. Full variable domain (outside the CDR3, taken from reference TRBV13 and TRBJ2-3): AAGVIQSPRHLIKEKRETATLKCYPIPRHDTVYWYQQGPGQDPQFLISFYEKMQSDKGSIPDRFSAQQFSDYHSELNMSSLELGDSALYFCASSSRTSARTDTQYFGPGTRLTVL.